This section outlines one TCR beta chain sequence together with its context. The data stem from a study of blood T cell repertoires in COVID-19. In the study overall: Sources were T cells, B-cell-depleted T cells, or PBMCs; the material itself was cDNA or gDNA.

The CDR3 runs to 13 residues. Germline V gene lookup returns CDR1 SEHNR and CDR2 FQNEAQ (reference sequence). V lost 8 bases to trimming and J lost 6 bases; unmatched junction nucleotides: 4. Participants were aged roughly 18 to 90 years from around 26 US areas. Cohorts were assigned according to the clinical history that participants reported. In the authors' methods: Amplifying reference gene primers gave estimates of nucleated cell counts. Generated by immunoSEQ multiplex PCR, the TCRdb table keeps only in-frame clones and is missing some. V, J and clone size are those of that table, while D and trimming were read from the DNA. The table has hundreds of thousands of clones, roughly 87% seen once.

The sequenced material came from PBMCs or T cells enriched from blood (not recorded which). The TCR originated in a woman under 40 with acute COVID-19. The chain carries TRBV7-9 and TRBJ2-2, with 9 nucleotides matching TRBD1. CDR3 protein: CASGRQGAGELFF. The CDR3 nucleotides are TGTGCCAGCGGGCGACAGGGGGCCGGGGAGCTGTTTTTT.